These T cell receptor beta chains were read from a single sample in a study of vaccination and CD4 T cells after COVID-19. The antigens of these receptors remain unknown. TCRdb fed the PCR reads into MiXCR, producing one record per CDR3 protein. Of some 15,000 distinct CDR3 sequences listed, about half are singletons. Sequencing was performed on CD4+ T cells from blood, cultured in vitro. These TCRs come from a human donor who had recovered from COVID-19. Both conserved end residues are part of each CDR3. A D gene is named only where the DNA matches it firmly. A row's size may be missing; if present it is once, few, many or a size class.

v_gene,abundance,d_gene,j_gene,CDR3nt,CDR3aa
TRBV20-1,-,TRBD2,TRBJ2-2,TGCAGTGCTAGAGATATAGCGGGAGACACCGGGGAGCTGTTTTTT,CSARDIAGDTGELFF
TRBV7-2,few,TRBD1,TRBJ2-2,TGTGCCAGCAGCTTAAGGCAGGGGGATGCCGGGGAGCTGTTTTTT,CASSLRQGDAGELFF
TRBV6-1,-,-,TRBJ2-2,TGTGCCAGCAGTCAGGGGGAGGCCACCGGGGAGCTGTTTTTT,CASSQGEATGELFF
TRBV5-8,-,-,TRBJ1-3,TGTGCCAGCTCTAGGACGGGTCTTGGAAACACCATATATTTT,CASSRTGLGNTIYF
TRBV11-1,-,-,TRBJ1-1,TGTGCCAGCAGCACACGGACTATTTCGCGCACTGAAGCTTTCTTT,CASSTRTISRTEAFF
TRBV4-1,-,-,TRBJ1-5,TGCGCCAGCAGCCAAGTTGTGGGCAGCAATCAGCCCCAGCATTTT,CASSQVVGSNQPQHF
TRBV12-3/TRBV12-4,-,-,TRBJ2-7,TGTGCCAGCAGTCCGTTCGGGGTGGGCCCCTACGAGCAGTACTTC,CASSPFGVGPYEQYF
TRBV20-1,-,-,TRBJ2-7,TGCAGTGCTAGGGATGAGGTGGCGAGTTTCAAGCAGTACTTC,CSARDEVASFKQYF
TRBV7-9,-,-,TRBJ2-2,TGTGCCAGCAGCAGGGGGACCCATAACACCGGGGAGCTGTTTTTT,CASSRGTHNTGELFF
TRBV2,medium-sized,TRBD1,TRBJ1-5,TGTGCCAGCAACCCCGGGGGCGACAGGGATCAGCCCCAGCATTTT,CASNPGGDRDQPQHF
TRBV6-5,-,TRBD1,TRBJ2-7,TGTGCCAGCAGTTACGTGGGGACAGGCGGCTACGAGCAGTACTTC,CASSYVGTGGYEQYF
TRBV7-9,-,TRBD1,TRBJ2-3,TGTGCCAGCAGCCCGGGGACAGCTAGCACAGATACGCAGTATTTT,CASSPGTASTDTQYF
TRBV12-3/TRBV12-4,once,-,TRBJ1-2,TGTGCCAGCAGCCAAGGACGGGGGCGGAATGGCTACACCTTC,CASSQGRGRNGYTF
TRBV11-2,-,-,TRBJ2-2,TGTGCCAGCAGGAGACCTCTTATCGGGGAGCTGTTTTTT,CASRRPLIGELFF
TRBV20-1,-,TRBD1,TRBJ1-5,TGCAGTGCTAGACTACAGGGGGGGAGCAATCAGCCCCAGCATTTT,CSARLQGGSNQPQHF
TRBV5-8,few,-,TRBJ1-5,TGTGCCAGCCGCGGGGGGGCTACCCATAGCAATCAGCCCCAGCATTTT,CASRGGATHSNQPQHF
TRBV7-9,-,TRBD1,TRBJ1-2,TGTGCCAGCAGCGCTCCCGGGACAGCCTATGGCTACACCTTC,CASSAPGTAYGYTF